The 20 T cell receptor beta chains presented below share a single source sample, sequenced in a study of post-analysis software for immune sequencing data. Study-wide results and limits: Among about 5 TRBV segments more frequent in patients than controls were TRBV5-6, TRBV5-1 and TRBV20-1.

Prepared TCR beta cDNA libraries contained unique molecular identifiers. From the PCR reads, TCRdb called clonotypes with MiXCR, one entry per CDR3 protein. This sample has around 500,000 distinct CDR3 sequences; 34% occur once, and the top ten carry approximately 6%. No antigen is known for these receptors. The sample consisted of blood. These receptors were taken from a girl younger than 18 with multiple sclerosis.

The CDR3 nucleotides read TGTGCCAGCAGCCCCTTGCCCCGGATTAGTGGGGGAAACACCATATATTTT. Translation gives CASSPLPRISGGNTIYF. V gene TRBV7-2 combines with J gene TRBJ1-3, with no clear D. The CDR3 covers 17 residues. Trimming removed 5 bases from V and 4 bases from J, with 21 bases in between. Germline V lookup: CDR1 SGHTA, CDR2 FQGNSA. The complete variable domain, with remaining parts taken from reference TRBV7-2 and TRBJ1-3, reads GAGVSQSPSNKVTEKGKDVELRCDPISGHTALYWYRQSLGQGLEFLIYFQGNSAPDKSGLPSDRFSAERTGGSVSTLTIQRTQQEDSAVYLCASSPLPRISGGNTIYFGEGSWLTVV.

CDR3 protein: CASSPSSVDTDTQYF. DNA of the CDR3: TGTGCCAGCAGCCCTTCTAGCGTGGACACAGATACGCAGTATTTT. The V and J genes are TRBV5-4 and TRBJ2-3; a weak D match, TRBD2 (6 bases). Looked up from germline, CDR1 is SGHNT and CDR2 is YYREEE (reference sequence). The CDR3 totals 15 residues. With 4 bases removed from V and 2 bases from J, the gap between germline ends came to 14 bases.

This clonotype has a handful of counts. The chain uses TRBV5-1 and TRBJ2-1; D possibly corresponds to TRBD2 (5 bases). V was cut by 5 bases and J by 6 bases, with 15 bases left in between. Germline loops: CDR1 SGHRS, CDR2 YFSETQ. CDR3 size: 14 residues. The DNA of the CDR3 is TGCGCCAGCAGGGACCCTTATCGGGGCAATGAGCAGTTCTTC. Translation: CASRDPYRGNEQFF.

This clonotype has a handful of counts. The chain combines TRBV20-1 with TRBJ1-4; tentative D call: TRBD1 (5 bases). This CDR3 region has 16 residues. With 0 bases removed from V and 3 bases from J, the gap between germline ends came to 14 bases. Per the germline V gene, CDR1 is DFQATT and CDR2 is SNEGSKA (reference sequence). The CDR3 region has the DNA TGCAGTGCTAGAGATACTGGGACTGCTTCTAATGAAAAACTGTTTTTT. Protein product: CSARDTGTASNEKLFF.

This clonotype showed up just a few times. This chain connects TRBV29-1 to TRBJ2-3; D gene unclear. Looked up from germline, CDR1 is SQVTM and CDR2 is ANQGSEA. Trimming removed 1 base from V and 0 bases from J, with 8 bases in between. This CDR3 is 14 amino acids long. As DNA, the CDR3 is TGCAGCGTTGAAGGCGGTGCTAGCACAGATACGCAGTATTTT. Translated, it gives CSVEGGASTDTQYF.

The chain couples TRBV13 to TRBJ1-1, with unresolved D. Germline V gene data show CDR1 as PRHDT and CDR2 as FYEKMQ (reference sequence). The V gene lost 7 bases and the J gene lost 1 base, with 16 bases spanning the gap. The CDR3 spans 15 residues. CDR3 residues: CASTEHGSWNTEAFF. The DNA for the CDR3 is TGTGCCAGCACCGAGCATGGGTCTTGGAACACTGAAGCTTTCTTT.

The rearrangement joins TRBV2 to TRBJ2-1, with D tentatively TRBD1 or TRBD2 (7 bases each). Germline V gene sequence: CDR1 SNHLY, CDR2 FYNNEI. V lost 6 bases, J lost 6 bases, and 18 bases lay in between. The CDR3 totals 15 residues. The CDR3 here is CASSPGGGVVNEQFF. For the CDR3, the DNA is TGTGCCAGCAGCCCAGGGGGGGGCGTCGTCAATGAGCAGTTCTTC.

This clonotype has a handful of counts. The rearrangement joins TRBV6-4 to TRBJ2-2, with 10 bases matching TRBD1. CDR3 length: 17 residues. J was trimmed by 3 bases and V by 6 bases; bases with no gene match: 10. The germline gives CDR1 MRHNA, CDR2 SNTAGT. The CDR3 spells CASSAAGTGVYTGELFF. In DNA, the CDR3 is TGTGCCAGCAGCGCGGCTGGGACAGGGGTTTACACCGGGGAGCTGTTTTTT.

The J gene is TRBJ2-5, the V gene TRBV6-2 or TRBV6-3, with TRBD1 identical over 7 bases. Germline CDR1 reads MNHEY; CDR2 reads SVGEGT. The trim removed 6 bases at V and 4 bases at J, leaving 8 bases unmatched. CDR3 size: 14 residues. The CDR3 DNA reads as TGTGCCAGCAGATCTTTAGGGGGCGGAGAGACCCAGTACTTC. It yields the protein CASRSLGGGETQYF.

This clonotype was detected a few times. V gene TRBV6-5 combines with J gene TRBJ2-1, with a possible D match to TRBD1 (5 bases). Trimming pared 2 bases from V and 3 bases from J, leaving 8 bases between. The CDR3 is 14 residues long. CDR1 and CDR2 (germline): MNHEY, SVGAGI. CDR3 DNA: TGTGCCAGCAGTTACGGGGCAGGCTACAATGAGCAGTTCTTC. It translates to CASSYGAGYNEQFF.

V gene TRBV2 combines with J gene TRBJ2-3; D is unclear. Germline V gives CDR1 SNHLY, CDR2 FYNNEI. This CDR3 is built from 13 residues. The V and J ends lost 1 base and 6 bases respectively, with 8 bases between them. DNA for the CDR3: TGTGCCAGCAGTGAAGACTCCCTCGATACGCAGTATTTT. Residues: CASSEDSLDTQYF.

This chain joins TRBV5-1 and TRBJ2-2; 8 nucleotides match TRBD2. The V gene's germline CDR1 is SGHRS and CDR2 YFSETQ. The CDR3 runs to 17 residues. After removal of 4 bases from V and 1 base from J, the junction contained 9 bases not matched to a gene. CDR3 region: CASSRSGGAENTGELFF. The CDR3 DNA follows: TGCGCCAGCAGCCGTTCGGGGGGGGCGGAGAACACCGGGGAGCTGTTTTTT.

This clonotype was observed a single time. The chain combines TRBV10-3 with TRBJ2-1; TRBD2 aligns across 12 bases. Germline CDR1 and CDR2: ENHRY and SYGVKD. This CDR3 region has 13 residues. V lost 9 bases to trimming and J lost 10 bases; unmatched junction nucleotides: 7. The CDR3 nucleotides read TGTGCCATAGCTAGCGGGGGGGCTGAGGAGCAGTTCTTC. Translation: CAIASGGAEEQFF.

The chain has TRBV5-6 and TRBJ2-7; D assignment may be TRBD1 or TRBD2 (5 bases each). The V and J ends lost 0 bases and 9 bases respectively, with 16 bases between them. In germline, CDR1 is SGHDT, CDR2 YYEEEE. The CDR3 covers 14 residues. The CDR3: CASSLAGVGRRQYF. CDR3 coding DNA: TGTGCCAGCAGCTTGGCCGGGGTGGGGCGACGGCAGTACTTC.

This chain uses TRBV15 with TRBJ2-2, with D uncertain. V lost 1 base to trimming and J lost 1 base, with 4 bases between them. In germline, CDR1 is LNHNV, CDR2 YYDKDF (reference sequence). CDR3 length: 14 residues. The DNA of the CDR3 is TGTGCCACCAGCAGAGGAGGGAACACCGGGGAGCTGTTTTTT. Translated, it gives CATSRGGNTGELFF.

This clonotype was picked up a small number of times. The chain joins TRBV7-9 to TRBJ2-5; tentative D call: TRBD2 (7 bases). The CDR3 is made up of 15 amino acids. Trimming took 5 bases from V and 2 from J, leaving 15 bases between them. Per the germline V gene, CDR1 is SEHNR and CDR2 is FQNEAQ (reference sequence). The CDR3 sequence: CASSLRGGAQETQYF. CDR3 nucleotide sequence: TGTGCCAGCAGCCTGCGAGGGGGGGCGCAAGAGACCCAGTACTTC.

This sequence joins TRBV9 and TRBJ2-1; 7 nucleotides match TRBD1. Germline assignment: CDR1 SGDLS and CDR2 YYNGEE. CDR3 length equals 15 residues. The junction had 7 bases not matched to a gene; V was cut back by 0 bases and J by 7 bases. CDR3 residues: CASSVGTGTGNEQFF. The CDR3 nucleotides read TGTGCCAGCAGCGTAGGGACAGGTACTGGAAATGAGCAGTTCTTC.

Remarks on this clonotype: A much larger clone sits a single nucleotide away, making a read error possible. This chain joins TRBV11-3 and TRBJ2-3; no firm D call. Per germline, CDR1 SGHNT and CDR2 YENEEA. This CDR3 is built from 13 residues. Trimming removed 1 base from V and 5 bases from J, with 7 bases in between. CDR3 nucleotides: TGTGCCAGCAGCTTAGGGGAAGGAGATACGCAGTATTTT. Protein sequence: CASSLGEGDTQYF.

This chain joins TRBV4-2 and TRBJ2-5; 8 nucleotides align to TRBD2. The J call is uncertain, as TRBJ2-7 better fits the DNA end. The CDR3 is 16 residues long. The germline V gene encodes CDR1 LGHNA and CDR2 YNFKEQ. The CDR3 is CASSQAKSGLGTEQYF. DNA of the CDR3: TGTGCCAGCAGCCAAGCCAAATCGGGACTAGGGACCGAGCAGTACTTC.

This clonotype was detected a few times. The chain joins TRBV5-1 to TRBJ2-1, with D tentatively TRBD2 (7 bases). This CDR3 has 16 residues. V was clipped by 0 bases and J by 4 bases, with 14 bases between them. Germline V gene sequence: CDR1 SGHRS, CDR2 YFSETQ. In nucleotides, the CDR3 is TGCGCCAGCAGCTTGGCGGGGGGCCAGGGGTACAATGAGCAGTTCTTC. It encodes CASSLAGGQGYNEQFF. The full variable domain, its missing parts supplied by reference TRBV5-1 and TRBJ2-1, is KAGVTQTPRYLIKTRGQQVTLSCSPISGHRSVSWYQQTPGQGLQFLFEYFSETQRNKGNFPGRFSGRQFSNSRSEMNVSTLELGDSALYLCASSLAGGQGYNEQFFGPGTRLTVL.